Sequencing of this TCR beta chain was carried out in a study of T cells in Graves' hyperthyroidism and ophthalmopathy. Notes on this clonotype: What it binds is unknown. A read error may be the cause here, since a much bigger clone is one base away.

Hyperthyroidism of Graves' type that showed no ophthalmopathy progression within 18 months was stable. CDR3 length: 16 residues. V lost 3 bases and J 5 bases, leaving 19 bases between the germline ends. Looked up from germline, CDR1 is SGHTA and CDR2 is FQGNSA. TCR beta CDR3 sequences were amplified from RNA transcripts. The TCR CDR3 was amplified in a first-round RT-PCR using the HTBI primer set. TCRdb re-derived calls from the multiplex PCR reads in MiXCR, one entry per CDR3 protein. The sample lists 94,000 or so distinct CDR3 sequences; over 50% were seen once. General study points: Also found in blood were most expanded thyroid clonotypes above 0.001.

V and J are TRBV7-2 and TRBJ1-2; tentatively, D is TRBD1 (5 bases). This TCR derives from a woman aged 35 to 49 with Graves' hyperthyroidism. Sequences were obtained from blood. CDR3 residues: CASSLAIGKGWYGYTF. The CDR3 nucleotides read TGTGCCAGCAGCTTGGCCATAGGCAAGGGGTGGTATGGCTACACCTTC.